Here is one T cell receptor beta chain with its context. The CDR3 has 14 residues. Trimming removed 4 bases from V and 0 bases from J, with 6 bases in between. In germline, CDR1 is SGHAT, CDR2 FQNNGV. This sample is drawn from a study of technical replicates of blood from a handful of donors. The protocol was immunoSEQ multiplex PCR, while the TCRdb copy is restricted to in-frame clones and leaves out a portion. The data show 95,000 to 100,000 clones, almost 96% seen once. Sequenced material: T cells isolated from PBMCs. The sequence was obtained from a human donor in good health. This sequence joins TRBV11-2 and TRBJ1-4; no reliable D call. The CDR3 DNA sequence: TGTGCCAGCAGCTCAGTCTCAACTAATGAAAAACTGTTTTTT. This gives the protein CASSSVSTNEKLFF.